A selection of T cell receptor beta chains follows, all from one sample in a study of blood T cell repertoires in COVID-19. Here immunoSEQ multiplex PCR was the method, and the copy in TCRdb shows in-frame clones only, minus some. The sample holds about 180,000 clones, approximately 89% seen once. Sequencing input: PBMCs or T cells enriched from blood (not recorded which). The source of these receptors is a man aged 35-49 years who had recovered from COVID-19. Both conserved end residues are part of each CDR3. Fields, in order: J gene, clone size, V gene, D gene, CDR3 protein, CDR3 DNA. A D gene is named only where the DNA matches it firmly. Clone size is stated in some rows and not others, as once, few, many or a class when expanded.

J gene: TRBJ2-5; clone size: NA; V gene: TRBV5-1; D gene: TRBD2; CDR3 protein: CASSGGALASQETQYF; CDR3 DNA: TGCGCCAGCAGCGGAGGAGCACTAGCGAGCCAAGAGACCCAGTACTTC
J gene: TRBJ1-1; clone size: NA; V gene: TRBV3-1/TRBV3-2; D gene: NA; CDR3 protein: CASSHLGGRTEAFF; CDR3 DNA: TGTGCCAGCAGCCATCTGGGAGGAAGGACTGAAGCTTTCTTT
J gene: TRBJ1-2; clone size: NA; V gene: TRBV14; D gene: TRBD1; CDR3 protein: CASSGQGFVYTF; CDR3 DNA: TGTGCCAGCAGTGGACAGGGATTTGTCTACACCTTC
J gene: TRBJ2-1; clone size: NA; V gene: TRBV7-5; D gene: NA; CDR3 protein: CARTRGLINEQFF; CDR3 DNA: TGTGCCAGAACCAGGGGGCTGATCAATGAGCAGTTCTTC
J gene: TRBJ2-7; clone size: NA; V gene: TRBV30; D gene: TRBD1; CDR3 protein: CAWSVGGRQGYEQYF; CDR3 DNA: TGTGCCTGGAGTGTAGGGGGCAGACAGGGCTACGAGCAGTACTTC
J gene: TRBJ2-5; clone size: NA; V gene: TRBV24-1; D gene: NA; CDR3 protein: CATSALETQYF; CDR3 DNA: TGTGCCACCAGTGCCTTAGAGACCCAGTACTTC
J gene: TRBJ2-7; clone size: NA; V gene: TRBV10-2; D gene: NA; CDR3 protein: CASSGSGFGEQYF; CDR3 DNA: TGCGCCAGCAGTGGTTCGGGGTTTGGCGAGCAGTACTTC
J gene: TRBJ1-1; clone size: NA; V gene: TRBV5-6; D gene: NA; CDR3 protein: CASSPGGVMNTEAFF; CDR3 DNA: TGTGCCAGCAGCCCTGGGGGGGTCATGAACACTGAAGCTTTCTTT
J gene: TRBJ2-5; clone size: few; V gene: TRBV27; D gene: NA; CDR3 protein: CASSTGFQETQYF; CDR3 DNA: TGTGCCAGCTCCACAGGGTTCCAAGAGACCCAGTACTTC
J gene: TRBJ1-5; clone size: NA; V gene: TRBV5-1; D gene: NA; CDR3 protein: CASSLVPDQPQHF; CDR3 DNA: TGCGCCAGCAGCTTGGTCCCGGATCAGCCCCAGCATTTT
J gene: TRBJ2-7; clone size: NA; V gene: TRBV3-1/TRBV3-2; D gene: NA; CDR3 protein: CASSFSGAPNSYEQYF; CDR3 DNA: TGTGCCAGCAGCTTCTCAGGCGCCCCCAACTCCTACGAGCAGTACTTC
J gene: TRBJ1-5; clone size: NA; V gene: TRBV6-5; D gene: NA; CDR3 protein: CASSYNPQQPQHF; CDR3 DNA: TGTGCCAGCAGTTACAACCCGCAGCAGCCCCAGCATTTT
J gene: TRBJ1-5; clone size: NA; V gene: TRBV15; D gene: NA; CDR3 protein: CATSGNREAHQPQHF; CDR3 DNA: TGTGCCACCAGCGGAAACCGGGAGGCTCATCAGCCCCAGCATTTT
J gene: TRBJ1-4; clone size: NA; V gene: TRBV4-1; D gene: NA; CDR3 protein: CASSQDQERRIGEKLFF; CDR3 DNA: TGCGCCAGCAGCCAAGATCAGGAGCGGAGGATAGGCGAAAAACTGTTTTTT
J gene: TRBJ1-3; clone size: NA; V gene: TRBV7-9; D gene: NA; CDR3 protein: CASRHGDVFSGNTIYF; CDR3 DNA: TGTGCCAGCAGGCACGGAGACGTATTCTCTGGAAACACCATATATTTT
J gene: TRBJ1-2; clone size: NA; V gene: TRBV7-8; D gene: NA; CDR3 protein: CASSSRANYGYTF; CDR3 DNA: TGTGCCAGCAGCAGCAGGGCTAACTATGGCTACACCTTC
J gene: TRBJ2-3; clone size: few; V gene: TRBV11-3; D gene: NA; CDR3 protein: CASSLEGAEGDTQYF; CDR3 DNA: TGTGCCAGCAGCTTAGAGGGGGCTGAAGGAGATACGCAGTATTTT
J gene: TRBJ1-6; clone size: NA; V gene: TRBV6-4; D gene: TRBD1; CDR3 protein: CASSEGRGDSPLHF; CDR3 DNA: TGTGCCAGCAGTGAAGGCAGGGGGGATTCACCCCTCCACTTT
J gene: TRBJ2-1; clone size: NA; V gene: TRBV11-3; D gene: NA; CDR3 protein: CASSLMGSGEGYEQFF; CDR3 DNA: TGTGCCAGCAGCCTAATGGGCTCAGGGGAAGGCTATGAGCAGTTCTTC
J gene: TRBJ1-1; clone size: NA; V gene: TRBV2; D gene: NA; CDR3 protein: CASSEALLGPPVAFF; CDR3 DNA: TGTGCCAGCAGTGAAGCGCTTCTTGGGCCGCCTGTTGCTTTCTTT
J gene: TRBJ2-6; clone size: NA; V gene: TRBV5-1; D gene: NA; CDR3 protein: CASSLERGSTVHSGANVLTF; CDR3 DNA: TGCGCCAGCAGCTTGGAAAGGGGCAGTACGGTCCACTCTGGGGCCAACGTCCTGACTTTC
J gene: TRBJ2-2; clone size: NA; V gene: TRBV5-1; D gene: NA; CDR3 protein: CASSLRVGDTGELFF; CDR3 DNA: TGCGCCAGCAGCTTACGAGTCGGGGACACCGGGGAGCTGTTTTTT
J gene: TRBJ1-1; clone size: NA; V gene: TRBV7-8; D gene: NA; CDR3 protein: CASSRTGRTEAFF; CDR3 DNA: TGTGCCAGCAGCCGTACGGGGAGGACTGAAGCTTTCTTT
J gene: TRBJ2-7; clone size: once; V gene: TRBV6-6; D gene: NA; CDR3 protein: CASSYPRLADEQYF; CDR3 DNA: TGTGCCAGCAGTTACCCCCGCCTAGCCGACGAGCAGTACTTC
J gene: TRBJ1-5; clone size: NA; V gene: TRBV10-3; D gene: TRBD1; CDR3 protein: CAIRGGQGPQHF; CDR3 DNA: TGTGCCATCAGGGGGGGACAGGGGCCCCAGCATTTT
J gene: TRBJ2-7; clone size: NA; V gene: TRBV29-1; D gene: TRBD1; CDR3 protein: CSVRDSLYEQYF; CDR3 DNA: TGCAGCGTTCGGGACAGCTTGTACGAGCAGTACTTC
J gene: TRBJ2-5; clone size: NA; V gene: TRBV5-1; D gene: TRBD1; CDR3 protein: CASSPIRGLSQETQYF; CDR3 DNA: TGCGCCAGCAGCCCGATCAGGGGGCTATCCCAAGAGACCCAGTACTTC
J gene: TRBJ1-1; clone size: NA; V gene: TRBV3-1/TRBV3-2; D gene: TRBD1; CDR3 protein: CASSSTRQGAYTEAFF; CDR3 DNA: TGTGCCAGCAGTTCTACCCGACAGGGGGCGTATACTGAAGCTTTCTTT
J gene: TRBJ2-7; clone size: NA; V gene: TRBV7-2; D gene: TRBD1; CDR3 protein: CASSLVAGGGTYEQYF; CDR3 DNA: TGTGCCAGCAGCTTAGTGGCAGGGGGCGGTACCTACGAGCAGTACTTC
J gene: TRBJ1-2; clone size: NA; V gene: TRBV5-1; D gene: NA; CDR3 protein: CASSLEGDYGYTF; CDR3 DNA: TGCGCCAGCAGCTTGGAGGGGGACTATGGCTACACCTTC
J gene: TRBJ1-2; clone size: NA; V gene: TRBV27; D gene: NA; CDR3 protein: CASRGSRSSDYGYTF; CDR3 DNA: TGTGCCAGCAGGGGCAGCCGTTCTTCGGACTATGGCTACACCTTC
J gene: TRBJ1-1; clone size: NA; V gene: TRBV15; D gene: TRBD1; CDR3 protein: CATSRDGQGLNTEAFF; CDR3 DNA: TGTGCCACCAGCAGAGATGGACAGGGATTGAACACTGAAGCTTTCTTT
J gene: TRBJ1-4; clone size: NA; V gene: TRBV30; D gene: TRBD1; CDR3 protein: CAWKSQGDSYAFEKLFF; CDR3 DNA: TGTGCCTGGAAGTCACAGGGGGATTCTTACGCCTTCGAAAAACTGTTTTTT
J gene: TRBJ1-1; clone size: NA; V gene: TRBV19; D gene: NA; CDR3 protein: CASSIDRYTEAFF; CDR3 DNA: TGTGCCAGTAGTATCGACAGATACACTGAAGCTTTCTTT
J gene: TRBJ2-2; clone size: NA; V gene: TRBV10-2; D gene: TRBD1; CDR3 protein: CASSTGTGRTGELFF; CDR3 DNA: TGCGCCAGCAGCACAGGGACAGGGCGCACCGGGGAGCTGTTTTTT
J gene: TRBJ2-4; clone size: NA; V gene: TRBV27; D gene: TRBD2; CDR3 protein: CASSLFGGGNIQYF; CDR3 DNA: TGTGCCAGCAGTTTATTCGGGGGAGGGAACATTCAGTACTTC
J gene: TRBJ2-3; clone size: NA; V gene: TRBV24-1; D gene: TRBD1; CDR3 protein: CATSDSSQGNADTQYF; CDR3 DNA: TGTGCCACCAGTGATTCCTCACAGGGGAACGCAGATACGCAGTATTTT
J gene: TRBJ2-7; clone size: NA; V gene: TRBV4-1; D gene: TRBD1; CDR3 protein: CASSQDWGQGAYEQYF; CDR3 DNA: TGCGCCAGCAGCCAAGATTGGGGACAGGGGGCGTACGAGCAGTACTTC
J gene: TRBJ2-3; clone size: NA; V gene: TRBV10-3; D gene: NA; CDR3 protein: CAISEMATDTDTQYF; CDR3 DNA: TGTGCCATCAGTGAGATGGCTACAGACACAGATACGCAGTATTTT
J gene: TRBJ1-3; clone size: NA; V gene: TRBV28; D gene: TRBD1; CDR3 protein: CASSLGQGIYF; CDR3 DNA: TGTGCCAGCAGTTTGGGACAGGGAATATATTTT
J gene: TRBJ1-3; clone size: once; V gene: TRBV28; D gene: NA; CDR3 protein: CASSLYGSSGNTIYF; CDR3 DNA: TGTGCCAGCAGTTTATACGGGTCTTCTGGAAACACCATATATTTT
J gene: TRBJ1-1; clone size: NA; V gene: TRBV11-2; D gene: TRBD1; CDR3 protein: CASRHTGGLAFF; CDR3 DNA: TGTGCCAGCAGACACACAGGGGGCCTGGCTTTCTTT
J gene: TRBJ2-5; clone size: NA; V gene: TRBV7-8; D gene: TRBD1; CDR3 protein: CASSGRTGGWETQYF; CDR3 DNA: TGTGCCAGCAGCGGCCGGACAGGGGGTTGGGAGACCCAGTACTTC
J gene: TRBJ1-2; clone size: once; V gene: TRBV14; D gene: NA; CDR3 protein: CASSHAAYGYTF; CDR3 DNA: TGTGCCAGCAGCCATGCGGCGTATGGCTACACCTTC
J gene: TRBJ1-5; clone size: once; V gene: TRBV18; D gene: NA; CDR3 protein: CASSPMDLNQPQHF; CDR3 DNA: TGTGCCAGCTCACCCATGGACTTGAATCAGCCCCAGCATTTT
J gene: TRBJ1-3; clone size: NA; V gene: TRBV18; D gene: TRBD1; CDR3 protein: CASSPTRTGSGNTIYF; CDR3 DNA: TGTGCCAGCTCACCAACTAGGACAGGCTCTGGAAACACCATATATTTT
J gene: TRBJ2-1; clone size: NA; V gene: TRBV9; D gene: TRBD2; CDR3 protein: CASSVVGGGAVDEQFF; CDR3 DNA: TGTGCCAGCAGCGTAGTGGGCGGGGGGGCCGTAGATGAGCAGTTCTTC
J gene: TRBJ2-1; clone size: NA; V gene: TRBV12-5; D gene: NA; CDR3 protein: CASGLVRADPYNEQFF; CDR3 DNA: TGTGCTAGTGGTTTGGTAAGAGCGGACCCCTACAATGAGCAGTTCTTC
J gene: TRBJ2-3; clone size: NA; V gene: TRBV19; D gene: NA; CDR3 protein: CASSIDRVTDTQYF; CDR3 DNA: TGTGCCAGTAGTATAGACAGGGTGACAGATACGCAGTATTTT
J gene: TRBJ1-1; clone size: NA; V gene: TRBV15; D gene: NA; CDR3 protein: CATSRERGGTEAFF; CDR3 DNA: TGTGCCACCAGCAGAGAGCGGGGGGGAACTGAAGCTTTCTTT